The source of this T cell receptor beta chain is a study of T-cell memory formation after mild COVID-19. Turning to this clonotype: The antigen is not known.

General observations from the study: Memory sampled before infection contained some responding clones, suggesting cross-reactive memory joined.

This CDR3 region has 14 residues. CDR1 is LGHNT, CDR2 FRNRAP, per germline. The V end was cut by 6 bases, the J end by 10 bases, with 19 bases between. TCR alpha and TCR beta cDNA libraries carrying sample barcodes and UMIs came from 5'RACE with constant-segment primers. TCRdb re-derived calls from the 5' RACE reads in MiXCR, one entry per CDR3 protein. The sample yields some 130,000 distinct CDR3 sequences, 15% to 20% seen once. The J gene is TRBJ2-1, the V gene TRBV12-5; D assignment may be TRBD1 or TRBD2 (7 bases each). The TCR comes from an adult woman who had mild COVID-19 (a few samples of this study predate the infection). Cell type and time point are not known. The sequencing sample was made of PBMCs or a T cell subset sorted from them (not recorded which). The CDR3 loop reads CASGQGGISWEQFF. The CDR3, as DNA: TGTGCTAGTGGCCAGGGGGGGATAAGCTGGGAGCAGTTCTTC.